This T cell receptor beta chain was obtained from a study of T cell repertoires in cytomegalovirus infection (dated by TCRdb to the late 2010s). Regarding the study in general: Recently identified HLA-C-restricted CMV epitopes, whose presentation resists viral immunomodulation, were targeted by peptide stimulations together with well-studied HLA-B-restricted epitopes. Donor HLA type was relevant to the analysis, because carriage of CMV infection together with the matching HLA type was indicated by public TCR beta signatures. Overall results and qualifications from the work: The ex vivo response was dominated by HLA-C-restricted CMV-specific TCR beta clonotypes, which also provided the single most frequent clonotype in two of eight donors. Cumulative frequency of public TCR beta family members discriminated carriers of CMV infection plus the relevant HLA type in this cohort and an independent roughly 330-donor cohort.

This sample's treatment or condition label indicates: in vitro stimulation with specific CMV peptide epitopes to enrich CMV-specific T cells. Sequenced using an Illumina HiSeq 1500. TCRdb reanalyzed the raw reads on its own, using fastp at Q25 for trimming and MiXCR for clone calling, and kept in-frame beta chains. All rows with the same CDR3 protein become a single entry with the most common DNA and genes. This sample has around 570,000 distinct CDR3 sequences in its table, and roughly 43% of those were observed once. 48% of the sample lies in the top ten. Remarks on this clonotype: Its cognate antigen has yet to be identified. No base qualities exist here, and no much larger clone lies one base off it.

The receptor was isolated from a human donor in good health (CMV status not recorded). Some clones in this sample may be carry-over from other donors' samples. The material was cultured PBMCs, obtained from culture after CMV antigen stimulation.

The CDR3 is CASLGATEAFF. The DNA reads TGTGCCAGCCTCGGGGCTACTGAAGCTTTCTTT. The chain was built from TRBV12-3 or TRBV12-4 and TRBJ1-1; D gene: possibly TRBD1, on 5 matching bases. The CDR3 sequence holds 11 residues, the cysteine and phenylalanine included. The DNA shown is the 33-base CDR3, in frame from base 1. V sheds 8 bases and J sheds 5 bases, leaving 9 bases between their ends.